This TCR beta chain was profiled in a study of Graves' ophthalmopathy and Graves' hyperthyroidism. No donor had other autoimmune disease, uncontrolled infection, pregnancy or lactation. RNA transcripts were the template, and TCR beta CDR3 regions were amplified from them. RT-PCR in the first round used HTBI primers; a second-round multiplex PCR followed. One entry per CDR3 protein, called by TCRdb with MiXCR from the multiplex PCR reads. The table records about 15,000 distinct CDR3 sequences, 46% of them present only once. About this clonotype: A much bigger clone sits one base away, suggesting this may be a read error.

This sequence was found in a woman aged 40 to 49 with stable Graves' hyperthyroidism. The material sequenced was peripheral blood.

In nucleotides, the CDR3 is TGTGCCAGCAGTATGGTATCGGTTTCGGCGGATGAGCAGTTCTTC. Amino acid sequence: CASSMVSVSADEQFF. V gene TRBV12-3 or TRBV12-4 combines with J gene TRBJ2-1; D ambiguous. This CDR3 region has 15 residues. V was cut by 5 bases and J by 8 bases, with 19 bases left in between.